The entry that follows covers one T cell receptor (beta chain) sequence. This clone was detected only a few times. This receptor's antigen is unknown. The input lacks base qualities; no much larger clone sits a single base away. In the ViraFEST assay, PBMC were stimulated with viral peptide pools, and TCR sequencing was then used to find antigen-specific CD4+ T cell clonotypes based on their expansion. After about 10 days of culture, CD4+ T cells were isolated with the EasySep CD4+ T cell isolation kit. Participants received two doses of either the BNT162b2 or the mRNA-1273 mRNA SARS-CoV-2 vaccine. None of the healthy vaccine recipients had a prior SARS-CoV-2 infection, which was confirmed by nucleocapsid antibody tests that came back negative both before and after vaccination. Each well held some 1.9 million PBMC cultured in IMDM containing roughly 5% human AB serum, roughly 9.9 IU/ml IL-2 and gentamicin, along with 8 to 10 ug/ml peptides. On days 3 and 7, half of the culture medium was replaced with fresh IL-2-containing medium. Each peptide stimulation condition was cultured in triplicate wells unless otherwise noted. Using Ficoll-Paque Plus gradient centrifugation, PBMC were separated from whole blood and then either used fresh or cryopreserved at -140C. The overlapping peptide pools covered the spike proteins of SARS-CoV-2 as well as those of the common cold coronaviruses HCoV-NL63, HCoV-OC43 and HCoV-229E. The QIAamp micro DNA kit was used to extract genomic DNA from the cultured CD4+ T cells.

Library generation was performed with the immunoSEQ multiplex PCR assay. TCR beta CDR3 sequencing was performed on DNA from the cultured, isolated CD4+ T cells. The authors processed their data as follows. The analysis removed non-productive TCR sequences, trimmed reads to the CDR3 region, and retained only CDR3s that were 7 or more amino acids long. The MANAFEST web app was used to pick out antigen-specific clonotypes by comparing their expansion in peptide wells with that in reference cultures. Positive clones required FDR<0.05 expansion versus reference and all other wells, odds ratio above 5, and frequency above 0.1% in two replicate wells. Cross-reactive clonotypes were defined as significantly expanded in SARS-CoV-2 spike wells and in at least one common cold coronavirus spike condition. Using the stringdist R package, CDR3 similarity was measured by Levenshtein distance, and unrooted trees were constructed with ape in R 3.6.1. Drawn from immuneACCESS, this table holds only the in-frame rearrangements with V and J called that TCRdb kept. Clones are partly lost; checked studies trace under half to an unresolved V gene and leave the rest unexplained. The DNA was the basis for D and trimming; V, J and clone size are from that table. The sample has 25,000 to 30,000 clones on record, roughly 80% of them singletons. Of the sample, about 5.7% falls within the top ten clones.

There are 14 amino acids in the CDR3, from cysteine to phenylalanine inclusive. Here the CDR3 DNA is all that survives: 42 bases in frame from base 1. V lost 6 bases and J lost 0 bases; the stretch between them is 7 bases long. In the germline V gene, CDR1 corresponds to SGHRS and CDR2 to YFSETQ. This sample stems from a study of vaccination effects on CD4 cells after COVID-19 (dated by TCRdb to between 2021 and 2023). Looking at the study overall: Across the study, the median time from the second dose to post-vaccine sampling was 72 days (range 14 to 241). A total of 10 COVID-19 convalescent patients and a handful of SARS-CoV-2-naive healthy vaccine recipients were included in the full study. In the study, cultures from other donors were sequenced using the Oncomine TCR Beta short-read assay on an Illumina iSeq 100. The study compared SARS-CoV-2 spike-specific CD4+ TCR repertoires before and after mRNA vaccination in COVID-19 convalescent patients and infection-naive vaccine recipients.

General study outcomes and caveats: In healthy vaccine recipients, vaccine-induced clones were almost all SARS-CoV-2 mono-reactive, with only 1 of 255 being cross-reactive with common cold coronaviruses. Both infection-induced and vaccine-induced clones contracted markedly at late post-vaccination timepoints, which is consistent with waning T cell responses. Only a small number of convalescent patients were included, and no early post-infection timepoints were available, which limited the study.

The clonotype originates from a human donor who received a COVID-19 vaccine. Some clones in this sample may be carry-over from other donors' samples. The rearrangement joined TRBV5-1 to TRBJ2-6, with the D gene not clear enough to name. Sequencing was performed on CD4+ T cells from PBMCs cultured with SARS-CoV-2 spike peptides, taken after COVID-19 vaccination. The meaning of the sample's cell subset or site label: SARS-CoV-2 spike overlapping peptide pool stimulation. The nucleotide sequence reads TGCGCCAGCACCCCTTACTCTGGGGCCAACGTCCTGACTTTC. Its coded protein is CASTPYSGANVLTF. Full variable domain (CDR3 extended with the reference TRBV5-1 and TRBJ2-6 proteins): KAGVTQTPRYLIKTRGQQVTLSCSPISGHRSVSWYQQTPGQGLQFLFEYFSETQRNKGNFPGRFSGRQFSNSRSEMNVSTLELGDSALYLCASTPYSGANVLTFGAGSRLTVL.